Presented here are 18 T cell receptor beta chains from one specimen sequenced in a study of shared clonotypes between healthy human individuals. Clones were sequenced by immunoSEQ multiplex PCR, and TCRdb holds only the in-frame ones, with some missing. This repertoire shows some 2,000,000 clones, 95% found once; its top ten account for roughly 0.13%. Sequenced material: naive CD4+ T cells sorted from blood. Subset reported: CD45RA+ positively selected. These receptors were collected from a man aged 18 to 30 in good health.

The chain combines TRBV4-1 with TRBJ2-5, with D perhaps TRBD1 (5 bases). Germline V gene sequence: CDR1 MGHRA, CDR2 YSYEKL. The CDR3 is 13 residues long. Trimming stripped 6 bases from V and 1 base from J, with 9 bases between. The CDR3 DNA is TGCGCCAGCAGTAGGACACTCCAAGAGACCCAGTACTTC. Residues: CASSRTLQETQYF.

CDR3 sequence (DNA): TGTGCCAGCAGTTTATCATTTAGACAGGGGTCTTTCTTT. It specifies CASSLSFRQGSFF. The chain is built from TRBV27 and TRBJ1-1, with 8 bases identical to TRBD1. V was clipped by 0 bases and J by 12 bases; unmatched bases: 6. This CDR3 has 13 amino acids. Germline values: CDR1 MNHEY, CDR2 SMNVEV (reference sequence).

The genes are TRBV7-6 and TRBJ2-5, with 8 bases aligning to TRBD2. The CDR3 sequence is 13 residues long. Germline loops: CDR1 SGHVS, CDR2 FNYEAQ. Trimming removed 3 bases from V and 4 bases from J; junction bases left unmatched: 1. CDR3 sequence reads: CASSFTSGETQYF. The CDR3 DNA is TGTGCCAGCAGCTTCACTAGCGGAGAGACCCAGTACTTC.

The rearrangement uses TRBV5-1 and TRBJ2-3; weak D call: TRBD1 (5 bases). The V end lost 0 bases, the J end lost 8 bases, and 22 bases lay between the germline ends. Per germline, CDR1 SGHRS and CDR2 YFSETQ. The CDR3 runs 17 residues. This CDR3 is CASSLEFVGLSSGTQYF. CDR3 bases: TGCGCCAGCAGCTTGGAGTTTGTGGGGCTCTCGTCCGGTACGCAGTATTTT.

V gene TRBV18 combines with J gene TRBJ1-5; TRBD1 is a possible D gene (5 bases). This CDR3 comprises 13 residues. Germline CDR1 KGHSH, CDR2 LQKENI. Trimming shortened V by 9 bases and J by 7 bases, and 16 bases separated the two germline ends. CDR3 DNA sequence: TGTGCCAGTTTGCAGGGTCTAGGGCAGCCCCAGCATTTT. Protein product: CASLQGLGQPQHF.

The chain is built from TRBV4-2 and TRBJ1-1, with TRBD1 identical over 10 bases. The junction had 12 bases not matched to a gene; V was cut back by 0 bases and J by 5 bases. The CDR3 length is 18 residues. CDR1 is LGHNA, CDR2 YNFKEQ, per germline. The CDR3 region is CASSQDLFTRTGGTEAFF. The CDR3 nucleotides are TGTGCCAGCAGCCAAGATCTATTTACCAGGACAGGGGGAACTGAAGCTTTCTTT.

Regarding this clone: Other DNA sequences within the sample encode an identical CDR3. This chain uses TRBV18 with TRBJ2-7; TRBD1 aligns across 9 bases. The CDR3 runs 15 residues. Germline trimming cut 2 bases from V and 5 bases from J; bases unmatched to any gene: 7. Germline CDR1 reads KGHSH; CDR2 reads LQKENI. CDR3 sequence reads: CASSPTGTGYHEQYF. CDR3 DNA: TGTGCCAGCTCACCAACCGGGACAGGGTACCACGAGCAGTACTTC.

The V call is TRBV10-3, the J call TRBJ2-7; a weak D match, TRBD2 (6 bases). The V gene's germline CDR1 is ENHRY and CDR2 SYGVKD. The CDR3 extends over 13 amino acids. V shed 7 bases and J shed 2 bases, with 12 bases lying between them. The CDR3 is CAIMGGSPYEQYF. CDR3 DNA: TGTGCCATCATGGGGGGTTCCCCCTACGAGCAGTACTTC.

This chain uses TRBV6-5 with TRBJ2-7; the D is unclear. Germline V gives CDR1 MNHEY, CDR2 SVGAGI. This CDR3 is built from 13 residues. With 7 bases removed from V and 1 base from J, the gap between germline ends came to 11 bases. CDR3 nucleotide sequence: TGTGCCAGCACCTCCAGCAGATCCTACGAGCAGTACTTC. It translates to CASTSSRSYEQYF.

V is TRBV30 and J is TRBJ1-6; D unresolved. Germline lookup yields CDR1 GTSNPN and CDR2 SVGIG (reference sequence). V lost 2 bases and J 9 bases, leaving 2 bases between the germline ends. The CDR3 sequence is 10 residues long. The CDR3 bases are TGTGCCTGGAGTCGTTCACCCCTCCACTTT. Translated, it gives CAWSRSPLHF.

The chain uses TRBV7-6 and TRBJ1-1, with unresolved D. Germline V gene data show CDR1 as SGHVS and CDR2 as FNYEAQ. This CDR3 has 13 residues. The ends were cut back, 5 bases at V and 4 bases at J, with 11 bases in the middle. The CDR3 is CASSAEWGTEAFF. The CDR3 region has the DNA TGTGCCAGCAGCGCAGAGTGGGGCACTGAAGCTTTCTTT.

The rearrangement links TRBV5-1 to TRBJ1-4; no reliable D call. Trimming removed 5 bases from V and 3 bases from J, with 14 bases in between. The CDR3 length is 15 residues. Germline CDR1 and CDR2: SGHRS and YFSETQ. The CDR3 here is CASRGDRGSNEKLFF. CDR3 nucleotides: TGCGCCAGCAGAGGCGACCGAGGATCTAATGAAAAACTGTTTTTT.

The gene calls are TRBV9 and TRBJ2-3; TRBD2 aligns across 7 bases. V gave up 4 bases and J gave up 2 bases; unmatched junction bases: 4. This CDR3 contains 14 residues. The germline V gene encodes CDR1 SGDLS and CDR2 YYNGEE. The chain's CDR3 is CASSQTSSTDTQYF. As DNA, the CDR3 is TGTGCCAGCAGCCAGACTAGCTCCACAGATACGCAGTATTTT. Looking up the rest from reference TRBV9 and TRBJ2-3 gives the full variable domain: DSGVTQTPKHLITATGQRVTLRCSPRSGDLSVYWYQQSLDQGLQFLIQYYNGEERAKGNILERFSAQQFPDLHSELNLSSLELGDSALYFCASSQTSSTDTQYFGPGTRLTVL.

The chain links TRBV4-1 to TRBJ2-3, with D perhaps assigned TRBD1 or TRBD2 (5 bases each). The CDR3 contains 17 residues. Trimming shortened V by 1 base and J by 1 base, and 15 bases separated the two germline ends. Germline CDR1 is MGHRA and CDR2 is YSYEKL. The CDR3 protein is CASSQGAGTVGTDTQYF. CDR3 DNA sequence: TGCGCCAGCAGCCAAGGGGCCGGGACGGTGGGCACAGATACGCAGTATTTT.

This chain joins TRBV7-2 and TRBJ2-7; no definite D call. V gave up 5 bases and J gave up 3 bases, with 14 bases separating them. CDR3 length: 14 amino acids. Germline lookup yields CDR1 SGHTA and CDR2 FQGNSA. The CDR3 nucleotides are TGTGCCAGCAGCCCTTCCCGGGCAGTCTACGAGCAGTACTTC. Translating gives CASSPSRAVYEQYF.

This chain connects TRBV6-6 to TRBJ2-4; D is possibly TRBD1 (6 bases). CDR3 length equals 14 residues. The germline V gene encodes CDR1 MNHNY and CDR2 SVGAGI (reference sequence). The V end lost 7 bases, the J end lost 4 bases, and 14 bases lay between the germline ends. The CDR3 coding sequence is TGTGCCAGCACCCACGGGACAACAAAAAACATTCAGTACTTC. This gives the protein CASTHGTTKNIQYF.

The V gene is TRBV19, the J gene TRBJ2-7, with D possibly called TRBD1 or TRBD2 (5 bases each). There are 13 residues in the CDR3. Looked up from germline, CDR1 is LNHDA and CDR2 is SQIVND (reference sequence). V was trimmed by 10 bases and J by 0 bases, leaving 13 bases between them. The CDR3 is CATRDGSSYEQYF. The CDR3 bases are TGTGCCACAAGGGACGGGTCCTCCTACGAGCAGTACTTC.

The rearrangement uses TRBV27 and TRBJ1-4; no definite D call. Germline-derived CDR1 and CDR2 are MNHEY and SMNVEV (reference sequence). Trimming removed 7 bases from V and 0 bases from J, with 21 bases in between. This CDR3 comprises 18 residues. CDR3: CASKLANHPVATNEKLFF. The DNA of the CDR3 is TGTGCCAGCAAACTTGCCAACCACCCTGTTGCAACTAATGAAAAACTGTTTTTT. The full variable domain, in which reference TRBV27 and TRBJ1-4 provide the parts outside the CDR3, is EAQVTQNPRYLITVTGKKLTVTCSQNMNHEYMSWYRQDPGLGLRQIYYSMNVEVTDKGDVPEGYKVSRKEKRNFPLILESPSPNQTSLYFCASKLANHPVATNEKLFFGSGTQLSVL.